The clone carrying this T cell receptor (beta chain) was counted once. Its antigen is undetermined. Mismatch with germline at one junction end may stem from a read error. The CDR3 has 13 amino acids. Germline V CDR1 and CDR2: SQVTM, ANQGSEA. The PCR employed 60 Vbeta primers together with 13 Jbeta primers. Study processing details: Counted up in a later analysis, unique TCR beta chains came to some 75 million, with 9.5 million to 13 million shared. The repertoire was sequenced with immunoSEQ multiplex PCR; TCRdb's copy has only in-frame clones and lacks some. The D gene and trimming were derived from the DNA, and the V and J assignments and clone size from that table. The sample has tens of thousands of clones; around 80% are singletons. This specimen comes from a study of cytomegalovirus exposure and HLA in healthy donors. General study findings and limits: Sequencing probably produced one cluster of sequence variants that were highly shared. TCR beta V- and J-gene trimming, according to a later analysis, was linked to a missense DCLRE1C variant.

The receptor's source is a man over 45 in good health and CMV-seropositive. The rearrangement uses TRBV29-1 and TRBJ2-4; tentatively, D is TRBD1 (5 bases). Sequencing was performed on PBMCs. The CDR3 DNA reads TGCAGCGTTGACACAGGCGCCAAAAACAGTCAGTACTTC. It codes for CSVDTGAKNSQYF. The variable domain in full, completed from reference TRBV29-1 and TRBJ2-4, reads SAVISQKPSRDICQRGTSLTIQCQVDSQVTMMFWYRQQPGQSLTLIATANQGSEATYESGFVIDKFPISRPNLTFSTLTVSNMSPEDSSIYLCSVDTGAKNSQYFGAGTRLSVL.